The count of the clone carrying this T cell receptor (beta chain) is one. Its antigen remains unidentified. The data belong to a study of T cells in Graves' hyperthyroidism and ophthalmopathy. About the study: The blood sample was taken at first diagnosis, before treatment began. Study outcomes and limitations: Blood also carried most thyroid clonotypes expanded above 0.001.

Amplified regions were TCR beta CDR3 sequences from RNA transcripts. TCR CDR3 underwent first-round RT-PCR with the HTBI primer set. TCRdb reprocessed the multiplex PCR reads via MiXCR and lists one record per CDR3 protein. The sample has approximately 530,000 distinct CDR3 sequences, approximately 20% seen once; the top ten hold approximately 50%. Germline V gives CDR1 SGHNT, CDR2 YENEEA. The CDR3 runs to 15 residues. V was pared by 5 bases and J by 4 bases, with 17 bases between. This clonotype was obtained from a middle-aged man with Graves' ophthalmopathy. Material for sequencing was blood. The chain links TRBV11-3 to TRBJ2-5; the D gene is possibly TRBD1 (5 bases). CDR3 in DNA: TGTGCCAGCAGCCAAGGCCCAGGGATTTTAGAGACCCAGTACTTC. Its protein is CASSQGPGILETQYF.